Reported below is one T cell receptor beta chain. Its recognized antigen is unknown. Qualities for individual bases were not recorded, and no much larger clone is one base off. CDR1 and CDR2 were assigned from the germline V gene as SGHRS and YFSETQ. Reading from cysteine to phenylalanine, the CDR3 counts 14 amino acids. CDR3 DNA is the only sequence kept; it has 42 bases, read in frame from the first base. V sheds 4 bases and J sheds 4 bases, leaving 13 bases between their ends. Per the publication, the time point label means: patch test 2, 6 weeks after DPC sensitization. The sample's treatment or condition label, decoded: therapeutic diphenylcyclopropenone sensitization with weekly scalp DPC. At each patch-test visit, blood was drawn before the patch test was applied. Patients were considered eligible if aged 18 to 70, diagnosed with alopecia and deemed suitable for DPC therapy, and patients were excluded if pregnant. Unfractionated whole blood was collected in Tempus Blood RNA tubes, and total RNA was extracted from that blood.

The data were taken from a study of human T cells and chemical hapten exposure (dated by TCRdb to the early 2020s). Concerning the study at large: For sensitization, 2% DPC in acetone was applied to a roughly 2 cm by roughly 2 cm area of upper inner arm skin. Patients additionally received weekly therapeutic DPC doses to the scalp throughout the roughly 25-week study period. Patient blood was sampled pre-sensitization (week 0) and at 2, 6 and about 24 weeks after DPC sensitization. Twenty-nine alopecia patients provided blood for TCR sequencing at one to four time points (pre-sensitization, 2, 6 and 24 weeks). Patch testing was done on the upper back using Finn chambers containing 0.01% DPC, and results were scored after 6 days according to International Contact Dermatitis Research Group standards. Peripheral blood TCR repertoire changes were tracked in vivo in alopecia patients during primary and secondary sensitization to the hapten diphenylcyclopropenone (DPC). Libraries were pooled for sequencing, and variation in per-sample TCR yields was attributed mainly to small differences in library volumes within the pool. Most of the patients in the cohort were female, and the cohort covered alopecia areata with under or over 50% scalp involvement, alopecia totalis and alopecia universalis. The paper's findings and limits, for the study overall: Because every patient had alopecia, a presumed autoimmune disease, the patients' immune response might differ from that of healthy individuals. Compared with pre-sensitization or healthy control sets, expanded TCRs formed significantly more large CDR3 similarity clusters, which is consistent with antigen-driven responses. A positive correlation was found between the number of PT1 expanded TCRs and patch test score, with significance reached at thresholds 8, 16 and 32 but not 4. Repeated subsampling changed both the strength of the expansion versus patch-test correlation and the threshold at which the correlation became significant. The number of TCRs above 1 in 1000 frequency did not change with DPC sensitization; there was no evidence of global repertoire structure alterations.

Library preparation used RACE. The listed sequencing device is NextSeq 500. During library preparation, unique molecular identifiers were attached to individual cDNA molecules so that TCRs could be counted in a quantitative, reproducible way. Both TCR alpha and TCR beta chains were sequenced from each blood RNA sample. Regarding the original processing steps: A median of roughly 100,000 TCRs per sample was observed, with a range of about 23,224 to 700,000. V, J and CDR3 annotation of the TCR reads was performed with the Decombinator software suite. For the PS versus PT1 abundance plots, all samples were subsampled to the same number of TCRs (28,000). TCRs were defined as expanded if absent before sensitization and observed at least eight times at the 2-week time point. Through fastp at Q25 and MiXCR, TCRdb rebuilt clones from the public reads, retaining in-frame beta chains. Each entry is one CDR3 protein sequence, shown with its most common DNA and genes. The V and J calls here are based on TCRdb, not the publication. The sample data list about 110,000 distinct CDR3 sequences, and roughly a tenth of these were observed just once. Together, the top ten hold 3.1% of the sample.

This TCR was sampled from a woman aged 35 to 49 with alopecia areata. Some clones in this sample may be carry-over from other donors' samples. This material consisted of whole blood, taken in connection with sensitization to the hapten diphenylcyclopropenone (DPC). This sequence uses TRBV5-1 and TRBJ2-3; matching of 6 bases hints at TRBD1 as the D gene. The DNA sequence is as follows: TGCGCCAGCAGCCCAGGACAGCCCCCAGATACGCAGTATTTT. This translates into CASSPGQPPDTQYF.